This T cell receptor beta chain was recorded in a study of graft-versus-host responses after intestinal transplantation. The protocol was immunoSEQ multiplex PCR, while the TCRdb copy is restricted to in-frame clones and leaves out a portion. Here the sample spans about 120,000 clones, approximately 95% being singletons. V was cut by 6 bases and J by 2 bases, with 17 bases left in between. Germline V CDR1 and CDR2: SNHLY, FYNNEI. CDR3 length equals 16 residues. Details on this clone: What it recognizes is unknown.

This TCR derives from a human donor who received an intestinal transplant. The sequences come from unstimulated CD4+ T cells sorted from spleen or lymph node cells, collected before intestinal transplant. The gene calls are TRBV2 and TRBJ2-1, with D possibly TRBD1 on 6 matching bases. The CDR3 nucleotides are TGTGCCAGCAGAGACTCATGGGGGCCCACCTACAATGAGCAGTTCTTC. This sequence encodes CASRDSWGPTYNEQFF.